The 22 T cell receptor beta chains in this list originate from one sample, sequenced in a study of regulatory and conventional T cells in RAG deficiency. The repertoire was sequenced with immunoSEQ multiplex PCR; TCRdb's copy has only in-frame clones and lacks some. The sample consists of about 32,000 clones, approximately 89% of them appearing once. In addition, the sample was reused for a study of regulatory T cells. That work contributes: The primer mix had 52 TRBV and 13 TRBJ primers.

Specimen: CD8+ T cells sorted from blood. These receptors were obtained from a human donor in good health.

The chain carries TRBV27 and TRBJ1-4, with 7 bases matching TRBD1. The germline CDR1 and CDR2 sequences are MNHEY and SMNVEV (reference sequence). The CDR3 loop spans 15 amino acids. V dropped 6 bases and J dropped 3; count of bases not matched to a gene: 7. This CDR3 is CASRPGTVSNEKLFF. The CDR3 DNA reads TGTGCCAGCAGACCCGGGACAGTGTCTAATGAAAAACTGTTTTTT.

The chain recombines TRBV15 with TRBJ2-5, with D perhaps matching TRBD2 (5 bases). CDR3 size: 14 residues. CDR1 is LNHNV, CDR2 YYDKDF, per germline (reference sequence). Trimming left V 3 bases short and J 5 bases short, with 13 bases between. The DNA for the CDR3 is TGTGCCACCAGCAGGAACACAAAGCGGGAGACCCAGTACTTC. The encoded protein is CATSRNTKRETQYF.

J is TRBJ1-1 and V is TRBV19, with D perhaps TRBD1 (6 bases). V was cut by 6 bases and J by 3 bases, with 14 bases left in between. Germline V gives CDR1 LNHDA, CDR2 SQIVND (reference sequence). This CDR3 has 14 residues. CDR3 nucleotide sequence: TGTGCCAGTAGAGAAACAGGGTACGACACTGAAGCTTTCTTT. Protein product: CASRETGYDTEAFF.

This rearrangement joins TRBV7-6 to TRBJ1-6, with D perhaps matching TRBD1 (6 bases). This CDR3 is built from 19 residues. The germline V gene encodes CDR1 SGHVS and CDR2 FNYEAQ. V was pared by 5 bases and J by 0 bases, with 20 bases between. CDR3 in amino acids: CASSQKGEEQNSYNSPLHF. The CDR3 bases are TGTGCCAGCAGCCAGAAGGGGGAAGAACAGAACTCCTATAATTCACCCCTCCACTTT.

This sequence joins TRBV5-1 and TRBJ2-3; TRBD2 is a possible D gene (6 bases). The CDR3 totals 14 residues. Germline lookup yields CDR1 SGHRS and CDR2 YFSETQ. Trimming cost V 2 bases and J 0 bases, with 7 bases left between them. This CDR3 reads CASSFGTSTDTQYF. CDR3 DNA sequence: TGCGCCAGCAGCTTCGGGACTAGCACAGATACGCAGTATTTT.

The CDR3 region is CASSRTEAYEQYF. The CDR3 nucleotides are TGTGCCAGCAGCAGGACAGAGGCCTACGAGCAGTACTTC. The rearrangement links TRBV7-6 to TRBJ2-5, with D maybe TRBD1 (6 bases). The end of the DNA is better explained by TRBJ2-7, so the J call may be wrong. The CDR3 consists of 13 residues. The germline V gene encodes CDR1 SGHVS and CDR2 FNYEAQ.

The table lists this clone with a count of one. The chain carries TRBV6-1 and TRBJ1-4; TRBD1 is a possible D gene (5 bases). The V gene lost 4 bases and the J gene lost 8 bases, with 11 bases spanning the gap. Germline V gene sequence: CDR1 MNHNS, CDR2 SASEGT. The CDR3 has 13 residues. For the CDR3, the DNA is TGTGCCAGCAGTGGTCTTTACAGGGAAAAACTGTTTTTT. It codes for CASSGLYREKLFF.

V usage is TRBV11-2 and J usage is TRBJ2-7, with D tentatively TRBD2 (5 bases). The V end lost 3 bases, the J end lost 2 bases, and 11 bases lay between the germline ends. This CDR3 is built from 14 residues. Looked up from germline, CDR1 is SGHAT and CDR2 is FQNNGV. This CDR3 is CASSFGGLAYEQYF. Here the CDR3 DNA reads TGTGCCAGCAGCTTCGGCGGGCTGGCCTACGAGCAGTACTTC.

The rearrangement joins TRBV7-3 to TRBJ2-1; D could derive from TRBD1 or TRBD2 (6 bases each). Between the trimmed V and J ends, which lost 3 bases and 0 bases, there was a span of 12 bases. CDR1 is SGHTA, CDR2 FQGTGA, per germline. The CDR3 has 16 amino acids. The CDR3 reads CASSLIGGDSYNEQFF. CDR3 nucleotide sequence: TGTGCCAGCAGCTTGATCGGGGGCGACTCCTACAATGAGCAGTTCTTC.

The rearrangement joins TRBV7-2 to TRBJ1-3, with D perhaps matching TRBD1 (5 bases). The CDR3 is 16 amino acids. The V and J ends lost 1 base and 0 bases respectively, with 10 bases between them. The germline gives CDR1 SGHTA, CDR2 FQGNSA. Written as DNA, the CDR3 is TGTGCCAGCAGCTTAGTCGGGGACCTCTCTGGAAACACCATATATTTT. It is translated as CASSLVGDLSGNTIYF.

CDR3 sequence: CASRDNYYGYTF. The CDR3 nucleotides read TGTGCCAGTAGGGACAACTACTATGGCTACACCTTC. V usage is TRBV28 and J usage is TRBJ1-2; TRBD1 is a possible D gene (6 bases). The CDR3 runs to 12 residues. V lost 9 bases, J lost 3 bases, and 11 bases lay in between. Germline-derived CDR1 and CDR2 are MDHEN and SYDVKM.

The chain couples TRBV6-1 to TRBJ2-7; tentatively, D is TRBD1 (5 bases). The CDR3 is 14 residues long. CDR1 and CDR2 (germline): MNHNS, SASEGT. V lost 10 bases, J lost 5 bases, and 21 bases lay in between. The CDR3 DNA is TGTGCCACTTACCCCAGGGCCGCGGACCACGAGCAGTACTTC. Translation gives CATYPRAADHEQYF.

The chain carries TRBV2 and TRBJ1-1; the D gene is possibly TRBD1 (6 bases). This CDR3 has 15 residues. Germline V CDR1 and CDR2: SNHLY, FYNNEI. Trimming cost V 6 bases and J 2 bases, with 16 bases left between them. The CDR3: CASSDGQLINTEAFF. The CDR3 DNA reads TGTGCCAGCAGCGACGGACAGTTAATAAACACTGAAGCTTTCTTT.

The chain uses TRBV9 and TRBJ2-2; D uncertain. CDR3 length equals 13 residues. Germline-derived CDR1 and CDR2 are SGDLS and YYNGEE. V gave up 4 bases and J gave up 6 bases, with 10 bases separating them. CDR3 amino acids: CASSSALSGELFF. DNA of the CDR3: TGTGCCAGCAGCTCCGCGCTGTCCGGGGAGCTGTTTTTT.

The V gene is TRBV7-6, the J gene TRBJ2-1, with D possibly TRBD2 on 6 matching bases. The V end was cut by 5 bases, the J end by 9 bases, with 35 bases between. There are 20 residues in the CDR3. CDR1 SGHVS and CDR2 FNYEAQ come from the germline V gene. This chain's CDR3 is CASSPTLGGTFGGKEGEQFF. Written as DNA, the CDR3 is TGTGCCAGCAGCCCGACACTGGGCGGGACGTTCGGGGGTAAGGAGGGTGAGCAGTTCTTC.

The genes are TRBV27 and TRBJ1-1; 7 positions match TRBD1. From germline, CDR1 is MNHEY and CDR2 SMNVEV (reference sequence). The CDR3 extends over 16 amino acids. V was clipped by 3 bases and J by 5 bases; unmatched bases: 12. DNA for the CDR3: TGTGCCAGCAGTTTGGGCGAGCGACCAGGGGGTACTGAAGCTTTCTTT. As protein: CASSLGERPGGTEAFF.

The chain employs TRBV2 and TRBJ2-1; 12 bases are a match to TRBD2. The CDR3 loop spans 14 amino acids. Germline CDR1 reads SNHLY; CDR2 reads FYNNEI. The J segment lost 7 bases and the V segment lost 9 bases, leaving 7 bases of the junction unmatched. The CDR3 nucleotides are TGTGCCAGAAGGACTAGCGGGATTGGAAATGAGCAGTTCTTC. Amino acids: CARRTSGIGNEQFF. Based on the CDR3 plus reference TRBV2 and TRBJ2-1, the full variable domain is EPEVTQTPSHQVTQMGQEVILRCVPISNHLYFYWYRQILGQKVEFLVSFYNNEISEKSEIFDDQFSVERPDGSNFTLKIRSTKLEDSAMYFCARRTSGIGNEQFFGPGTRLTVL.

The CDR3 region has the DNA TGTGCCAGCAGATCGACAGGGTCCGGCTCATCTGGGGCCAACGTCCTGACTTTC. Translated: CASRSTGSGSSGANVLTF. This chain uses TRBV7-9 with TRBJ2-6; 7 nucleotides align to TRBD1. Germline trimming cut 6 bases from V and 1 base from J; bases unmatched to any gene: 12. CDR1 SEHNR and CDR2 FQNEAQ come from the germline V gene (reference sequence). The CDR3 consists of 18 residues. The full variable domain, its missing parts supplied by reference TRBV7-9 and TRBJ2-6, is DTGVSQNPRHKITKRGQNVTFRCDPISEHNRLYWYRQTLGQGPEFLTYFQNEAQLEKSRLLSDRFSAERPKGSFSTLEIQRTEQGDSAMYLCASRSTGSGSSGANVLTFGAGSRLTVL.

The chain links TRBV27 to TRBJ1-1; D ambiguous. Trimming stripped 5 bases from V and 0 bases from J, with 13 bases between. Germline V gene sequence: CDR1 MNHEY, CDR2 SMNVEV (reference sequence). This CDR3 is 15 amino acids long. In nucleotides, the CDR3 is TGTGCCAGCAGTCCCCTCGAAGGGATGAACACTGAAGCTTTCTTT. Translation gives CASSPLEGMNTEAFF.

The chain recombines TRBV2 with TRBJ1-2, with D hard to call. With 1 base removed from V and 4 bases from J, the gap between germline ends came to 7 bases. The germline gives CDR1 SNHLY, CDR2 FYNNEI. The CDR3 runs 13 residues. The CDR3 spells CASSEGRGYGYTF. The CDR3 nucleotides are TGTGCCAGCAGTGAAGGACGGGGCTATGGCTACACCTTC.

The chain combines TRBV9 with TRBJ2-2; 13 bases fit TRBD2. The CDR3 has 15 amino acids. The germline CDR1 and CDR2 sequences are SGDLS and YYNGEE. Trimming cost V 2 bases and J 8 bases; bases outside gene matches: 3. CDR3 protein: CASSVGTSGAGELFF. The CDR3 DNA follows: TGTGCCAGCAGCGTCGGGACTAGCGGGGCTGGGGAGCTGTTTTTT. The entire variable domain, with the rest obtained from reference TRBV9 and TRBJ2-2, is as follows: DSGVTQTPKHLITATGQRVTLRCSPRSGDLSVYWYQQSLDQGLQFLIQYYNGEERAKGNILERFSAQQFPDLHSELNLSSLELGDSALYFCASSVGTSGAGELFFGEGSRLTVL.

The chain employs TRBV27 and TRBJ2-7; no clear D gene. Germline values: CDR1 MNHEY, CDR2 SMNVEV (reference sequence). The V gene lost 3 bases and the J gene lost 2 bases, with 17 bases spanning the gap. There are 16 residues in the CDR3. Here the CDR3 reads CASSFLRLNLPYEQYF. Here the CDR3 DNA reads TGTGCCAGCAGTTTCCTCCGACTGAATCTCCCCTACGAGCAGTACTTC.